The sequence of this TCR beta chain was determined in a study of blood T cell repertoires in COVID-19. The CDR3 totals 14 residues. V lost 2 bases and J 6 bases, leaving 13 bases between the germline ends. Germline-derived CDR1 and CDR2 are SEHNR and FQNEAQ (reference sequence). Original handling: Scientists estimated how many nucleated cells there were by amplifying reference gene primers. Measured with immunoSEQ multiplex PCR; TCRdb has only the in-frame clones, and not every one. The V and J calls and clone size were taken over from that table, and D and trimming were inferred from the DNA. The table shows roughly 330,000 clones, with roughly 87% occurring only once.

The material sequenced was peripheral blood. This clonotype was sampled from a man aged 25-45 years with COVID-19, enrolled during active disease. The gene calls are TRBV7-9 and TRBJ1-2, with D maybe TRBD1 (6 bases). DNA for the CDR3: TGTGCCAGCAGCTTAATAAGGGGGGGCGATGGCTACACCTTC. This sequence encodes CASSLIRGGDGYTF.